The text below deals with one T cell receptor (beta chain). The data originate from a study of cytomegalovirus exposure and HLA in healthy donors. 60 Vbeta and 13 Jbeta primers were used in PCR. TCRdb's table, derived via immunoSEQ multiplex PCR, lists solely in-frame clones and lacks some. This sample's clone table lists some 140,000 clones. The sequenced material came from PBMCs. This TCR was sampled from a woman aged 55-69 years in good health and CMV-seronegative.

CDR3 nucleotide sequence: TGTGCCAGCAGATCTCAACAGGGCCTTAATCAGCCCCAGCATTTT. Translation: CASRSQQGLNQPQHF. This chain connects TRBV28 to TRBJ1-5; D may be TRBD1 (6 bases). Germline lookup yields CDR1 MDHEN and CDR2 SYDVKM. The CDR3 runs to 15 residues. The V and J ends lost 6 bases and 4 bases respectively, with 16 bases between them.